Following are 17 T cell receptor beta chains from one sample sequenced in a study of blood T cell repertoires in COVID-19. Sequencing was performed with immunoSEQ multiplex PCR; in TCRdb, only in-frame clones are kept and a portion is missing. The data show 150,000 or so clones, around 83% seen once. Sequenced input: PBMCs or T cells enriched from blood (not recorded which). These TCRs come from a man aged 45 to 65 who had recovered from COVID-19.

This chain connects TRBV12-3 or TRBV12-4 to TRBJ2-7; D not certain. With 6 bases removed from V and 2 bases from J, the gap between germline ends came to 8 bases. CDR3 length: 12 residues. CDR3 bases: TGTGCCAGCAGCCTCGTCCCCTACGAGCAGTACTTC. Its translation: CASSLVPYEQYF.

The rearrangement uses TRBV6-5 and TRBJ1-2, with D perhaps matching TRBD1 (6 bases). The ends were cut back, 0 bases at V and 0 bases at J, with 8 bases in the middle. In germline, CDR1 is MNHEY, CDR2 SVGAGI. The length of the CDR3 is 15 residues. CDR3 nucleotides: TGTGCCAGCAGTTACTCAGGGGGGGCTAACTATGGCTACACCTTC. Translated, it gives CASSYSGGANYGYTF.

V gene TRBV3-1 (or the pseudogene TRBV3-2) combines with J gene TRBJ2-1; 7 bases fit TRBD1. J lost 6 bases, V lost 1 base, and 3 bases had no gene match. The CDR3 spans 14 residues. The germline V gene has CDR1 LGHDT and CDR2 YNNKEL (reference sequence). The CDR3 reads CASSQAGGRNEQFF. The CDR3 region has the DNA TGTGCCAGCAGCCAAGCAGGGGGTCGCAATGAGCAGTTCTTC.

The rearrangement uses TRBV10-3 and TRBJ1-4; D unclear. Germline loops: CDR1 ENHRY, CDR2 SYGVKD. This CDR3 has 16 residues. V gave up 0 bases and J gave up 2 bases, with 10 bases separating them. The CDR3 spells CAISESGPGTNEKLFF. The DNA for the CDR3 is TGTGCCATCAGTGAGTCGGGCCCGGGGACTAATGAAAAACTGTTTTTT.

The chain combines TRBV27 with TRBJ1-5; a possible D gene is TRBD1 (5 bases). With 0 bases removed from V and 3 bases from J, the gap between germline ends came to 9 bases. Germline loops: CDR1 MNHEY, CDR2 SMNVEV (reference sequence). The length of the CDR3 is 15 residues. The CDR3 DNA reads TGTGCCAGCAGTTTATCGACAGTTACCAATCAGCCCCAGCATTTT. Translation: CASSLSTVTNQPQHF.

V usage is TRBV12-3 or TRBV12-4 and J usage is TRBJ2-7; TRBD2 is a possible D gene (6 bases). The CDR3 sequence is 12 residues long. V gave up 1 base and J gave up 6 bases, with 7 bases separating them. The CDR3 loop is CASSLVGGEQYF. Written as DNA, the CDR3 is TGTGCCAGCAGTTTAGTGGGGGGCGAGCAGTACTTC.

The rearrangement joins TRBV11-2 to TRBJ1-2, with D possibly matching TRBD1 (5 bases). The germline V gene encodes CDR1 SGHAT and CDR2 FQNNGV. V lost 0 bases, J lost 3 bases, and 8 bases lay in between. This CDR3 region has 14 residues. CDR3 nucleotide sequence: TGTGCCAGCAGCTTAGATCCCAGGGACTATGGCTACACCTTC. Residues: CASSLDPRDYGYTF.

This clone was detected only once. The chain joins TRBV6-2 or TRBV6-3 to TRBJ1-3; D may be TRBD1 (5 bases). Germline V gives CDR1 MNHEY, CDR2 SVGEGT. Trimming cost V 0 bases and J 0 bases, with 15 bases left between them. The CDR3 extends over 18 amino acids. The CDR3 spells CASSYSTDSLFSGNTIYF. Here the CDR3 DNA reads TGTGCCAGCAGTTACTCGACCGACAGCCTTTTCTCTGGAAACACCATATATTTT.

This rearrangement joins TRBV6-4 to TRBJ1-1; 8 bases fit TRBD1. Trimming at V came to 2 bases and at J to 1 base, leaving 3 bases not matched to a gene. Germline assignment: CDR1 MRHNA and CDR2 SNTAGT. The CDR3 covers 15 residues. CDR3 protein: CASSDAGTGNTEAFF. The CDR3 DNA sequence: TGTGCCAGCAGTGACGCCGGGACAGGGAACACTGAAGCTTTCTTT.

This chain connects TRBV5-4 to TRBJ2-7; tentative D call: TRBD1 (6 bases). This CDR3 contains 16 residues. V was clipped by 4 bases and J by 3 bases, with 20 bases between them. Germline CDR1 SGHNT, CDR2 YYREEE (reference sequence). The CDR3, as DNA: TGTGCCAGCAGCCCAGGGGTACGGGGTGACAACTACGAGCAGTACTTC. Translation: CASSPGVRGDNYEQYF.

The CDR3 reads CASSVGEAGNTDTQYF. CDR3 nucleotide sequence: TGTGCCAGCAGCGTAGGCGAAGCGGGTAACACAGATACGCAGTATTTT. The rearrangement uses TRBV9 and TRBJ2-3, with D tentatively TRBD2 (6 bases). The CDR3 has 16 residues. Trimming removed 0 bases from V and 2 bases from J, with 13 bases in between. Germline loops: CDR1 SGDLS, CDR2 YYNGEE.

This chain's CDR3 is CAISESSPGTGYEKLFF. In DNA, the CDR3 is TGTGCCATCAGTGAGTCGAGTCCCGGGACAGGTTACGAAAAACTGTTTTTT. This chain uses TRBV10-3 with TRBJ1-4, with 8 bases identical to TRBD1. CDR1 is ENHRY, CDR2 SYGVKD, per germline. This CDR3 spans 17 amino acids. Unmatched junction bases numbered 11, after V lost 0 bases and J lost 8 bases.

This chain connects TRBV27 to TRBJ2-7; TRBD2 agrees at 7 bases. Per the germline V gene, CDR1 is MNHEY and CDR2 is SMNVEV (reference sequence). Losses at the gene ends were 2 bases for V and 7 bases for J; bases not matched to a gene: 5. This CDR3 has 13 residues. CDR3: CASSLNGGREQYF. The DNA for the CDR3 is TGTGCCAGCAGTTTAAACGGGGGGAGGGAGCAGTACTTC.

This chain's CDR3 is CASSLVTGGYHSGNTIYF. CDR3 in DNA: TGTGCCAGCAGCCTGGTAACAGGGGGCTACCACTCTGGAAACACCATATATTTT. V usage is TRBV11-2 and J usage is TRBJ1-3, with 9 bases that match TRBD1. The CDR3 is 18 amino acids. Germline loops: CDR1 SGHAT, CDR2 FQNNGV. V trimming: 5 bases; J trimming: 0 bases; junction bases outside the gene matches: 11.

The rearrangement uses TRBV28 and TRBJ1-1; TRBD1 matches at 7 bases. CDR1 and CDR2 from the germline V gene are MDHEN and SYDVKM. The CDR3 extends over 14 amino acids. The V segment lost 8 bases and the J segment 6 bases; nucleotides outside the gene matches: 12. This CDR3 reads CASDKGAGVAEAFF. The CDR3 DNA sequence: TGTGCCAGCGATAAGGGGGCAGGCGTCGCTGAAGCTTTCTTT.

The chain has TRBV19 and TRBJ1-1, with D maybe TRBD1 (6 bases). CDR1 and CDR2 from the germline V gene are LNHDA and SQIVND (reference sequence). CDR3 length: 13 residues. V gave up 6 bases and J gave up 1 base, with 9 bases separating them. The CDR3 coding sequence is TGTGCCAGTAGGTTGACAGGGAACACTGAAGCTTTCTTT. Its translation: CASRLTGNTEAFF. Using reference TRBV19 and TRBJ1-1 for the parts outside the CDR3, the full variable domain is DGGITQSPKYLFRKEGQNVTLSCEQNLNHDAMYWYRQDPGQGLRLIYYSQIVNDFQKGDIAEGYSVSREKKESFPLTVTSAQKNPTAFYLCASRLTGNTEAFFGQGTRLTVV.

The table lists this clone with a count of one. This chain connects TRBV27 to TRBJ1-5; no definite D call. The CDR3 has 12 residues. V lost 4 bases and J 6 bases, leaving 7 bases between the germline ends. Germline CDR1 and CDR2: MNHEY and SMNVEV (reference sequence). The CDR3 region has the DNA TGTGCCAGCAGTTATCCGGGTCAGCCCCAGCATTTT. Its translation is CASSYPGQPQHF.